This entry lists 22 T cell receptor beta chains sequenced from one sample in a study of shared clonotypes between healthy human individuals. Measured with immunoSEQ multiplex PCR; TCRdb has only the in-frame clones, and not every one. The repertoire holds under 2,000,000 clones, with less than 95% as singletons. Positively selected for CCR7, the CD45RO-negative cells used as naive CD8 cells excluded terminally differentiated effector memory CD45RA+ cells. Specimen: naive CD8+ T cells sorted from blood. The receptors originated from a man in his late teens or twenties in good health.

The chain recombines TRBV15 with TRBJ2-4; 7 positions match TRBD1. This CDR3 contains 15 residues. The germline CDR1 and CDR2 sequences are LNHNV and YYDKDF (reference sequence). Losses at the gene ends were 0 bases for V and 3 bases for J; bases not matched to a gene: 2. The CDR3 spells CATSRETGDKNIQYF. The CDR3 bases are TGTGCCACCAGCAGAGAAACAGGGGACAAAAACATTCAGTACTTC.

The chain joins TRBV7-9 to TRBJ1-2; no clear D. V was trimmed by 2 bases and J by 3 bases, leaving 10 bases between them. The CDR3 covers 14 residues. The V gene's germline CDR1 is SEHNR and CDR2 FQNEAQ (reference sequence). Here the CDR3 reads CASSLSQADYGYTF. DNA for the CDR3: TGTGCCAGCAGCTTATCGCAGGCGGACTATGGCTACACCTTC.

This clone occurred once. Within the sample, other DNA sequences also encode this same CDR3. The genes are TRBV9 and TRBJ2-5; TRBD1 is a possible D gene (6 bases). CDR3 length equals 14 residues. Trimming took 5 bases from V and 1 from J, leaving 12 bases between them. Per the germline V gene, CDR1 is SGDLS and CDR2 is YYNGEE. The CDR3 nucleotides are TGTGCCAGCAGTTTAACAGGGACCCAAGAGACCCAGTACTTC. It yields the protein CASSLTGTQETQYF.

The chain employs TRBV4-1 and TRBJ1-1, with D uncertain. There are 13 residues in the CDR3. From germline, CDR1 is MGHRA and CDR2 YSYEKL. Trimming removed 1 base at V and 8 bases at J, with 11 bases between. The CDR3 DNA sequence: TGCGCCAGCAGCCAAGCGCTGACACTCGAAGCTTTCTTT. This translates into CASSQALTLEAFF.

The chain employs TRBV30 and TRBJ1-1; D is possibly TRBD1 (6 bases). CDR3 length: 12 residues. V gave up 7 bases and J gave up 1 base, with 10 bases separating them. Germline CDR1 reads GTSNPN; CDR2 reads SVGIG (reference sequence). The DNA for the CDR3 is TGTGCCTTCCTAGGGGGGAACACTGAAGCTTTCTTT. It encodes CAFLGGNTEAFF.

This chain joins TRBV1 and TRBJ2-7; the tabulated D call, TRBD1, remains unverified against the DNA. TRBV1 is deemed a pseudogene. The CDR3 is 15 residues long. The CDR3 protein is CTSSHAGTGHQEQYF. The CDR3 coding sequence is TGCACCAGCAGCCATGCCGGGACAGGGCATCAGGAGCAGTACTTC.

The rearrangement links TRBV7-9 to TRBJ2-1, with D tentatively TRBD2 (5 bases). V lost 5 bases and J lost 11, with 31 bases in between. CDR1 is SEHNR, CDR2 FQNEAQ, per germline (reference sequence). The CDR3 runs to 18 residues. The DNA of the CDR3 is TGTGCCAGCAGCCGCACCATCCAGTACGGGGTTCAGGTTATTCAGCAGTTCTTC. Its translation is CASSRTIQYGVQVIQQFF.

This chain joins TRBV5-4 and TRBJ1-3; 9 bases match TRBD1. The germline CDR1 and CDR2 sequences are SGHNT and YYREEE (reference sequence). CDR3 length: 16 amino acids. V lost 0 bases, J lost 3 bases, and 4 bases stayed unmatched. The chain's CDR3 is CASSLGTGDYGNTIYF. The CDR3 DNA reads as TGTGCCAGCAGCTTGGGGACAGGGGATTATGGAAACACCATATATTTT.

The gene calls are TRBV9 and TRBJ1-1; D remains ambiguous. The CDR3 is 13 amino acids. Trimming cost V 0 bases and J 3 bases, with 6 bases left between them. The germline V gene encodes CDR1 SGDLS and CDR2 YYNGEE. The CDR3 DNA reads TGTGCCAGCAGCGTAGGGTCGTACACTGAAGCTTTCTTT. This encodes CASSVGSYTEAFF.

DNA for the CDR3: TGTGCCAGCAGTGCACCCCCGATAGAGGAGCAGTTCTTC. Its translation: CASSAPPIEEQFF. This chain joins TRBV6-1 and TRBJ2-1; no clear D. V was trimmed by 4 bases and J by 10 bases, leaving 14 bases between them. Germline loops: CDR1 MNHNS, CDR2 SASEGT. This CDR3 has 13 residues.

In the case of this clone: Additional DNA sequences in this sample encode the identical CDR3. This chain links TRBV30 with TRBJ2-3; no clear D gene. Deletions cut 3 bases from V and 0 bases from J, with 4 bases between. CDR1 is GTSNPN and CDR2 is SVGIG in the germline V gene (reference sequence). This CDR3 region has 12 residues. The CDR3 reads CAWSASTDTQYF. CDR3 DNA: TGTGCCTGGAGCGCCAGCACAGATACGCAGTATTTT.

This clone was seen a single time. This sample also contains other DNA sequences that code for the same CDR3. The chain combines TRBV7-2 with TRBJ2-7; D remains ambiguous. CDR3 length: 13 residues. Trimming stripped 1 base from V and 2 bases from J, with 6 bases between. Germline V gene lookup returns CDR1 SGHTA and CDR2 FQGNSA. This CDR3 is CASSLDPTYEQYF. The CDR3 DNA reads TGTGCCAGCAGCTTAGATCCCACCTACGAGCAGTACTTC.

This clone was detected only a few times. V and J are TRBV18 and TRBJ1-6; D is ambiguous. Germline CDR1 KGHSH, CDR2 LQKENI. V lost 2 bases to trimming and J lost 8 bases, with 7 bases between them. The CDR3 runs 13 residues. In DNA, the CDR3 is TGTGCCAGCTCACCAGACGGGTATTCACCCCTCCACTTT. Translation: CASSPDGYSPLHF.

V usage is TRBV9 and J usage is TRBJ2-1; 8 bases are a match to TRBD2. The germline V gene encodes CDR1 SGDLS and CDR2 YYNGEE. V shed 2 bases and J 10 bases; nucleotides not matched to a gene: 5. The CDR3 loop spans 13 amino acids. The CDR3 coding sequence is TGTGCCAGCAGCGTCAGCGGGGGAGGCGAGCAGTTCTTC. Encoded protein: CASSVSGGGEQFF. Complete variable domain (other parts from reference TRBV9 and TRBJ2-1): DSGVTQTPKHLITATGQRVTLRCSPRSGDLSVYWYQQSLDQGLQFLIQYYNGEERAKGNILERFSAQQFPDLHSELNLSSLELGDSALYFCASSVSGGGEQFFGPGTRLTVL.

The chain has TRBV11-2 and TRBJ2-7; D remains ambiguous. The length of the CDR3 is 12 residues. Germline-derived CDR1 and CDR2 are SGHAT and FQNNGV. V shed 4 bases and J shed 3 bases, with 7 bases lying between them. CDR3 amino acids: CASSSGRYEQYF. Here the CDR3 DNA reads TGTGCCAGCAGCTCGGGCCGCTACGAGCAGTACTTC.

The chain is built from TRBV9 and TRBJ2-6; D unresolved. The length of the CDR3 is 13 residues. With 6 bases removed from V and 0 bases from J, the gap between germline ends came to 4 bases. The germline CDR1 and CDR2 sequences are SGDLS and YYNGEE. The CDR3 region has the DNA TGTGCCAGCACCAGCTCTGGGGCCAACGTCCTGACTTTC. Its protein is CASTSSGANVLTF. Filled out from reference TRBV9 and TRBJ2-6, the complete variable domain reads DSGVTQTPKHLITATGQRVTLRCSPRSGDLSVYWYQQSLDQGLQFLIQYYNGEERAKGNILERFSAQQFPDLHSELNLSSLELGDSALYFCASTSSGANVLTFGAGSRLTVL.

CDR3 nucleotides: TGTGCCAGCAGTTACCTACCACAAGGCTCCGATGGCTACACCTTC. Translating it yields CASSYLPQGSDGYTF. The V gene is TRBV6-5, the J gene TRBJ1-2, with D unresolved. Germline CDR1 MNHEY, CDR2 SVGAGI. The CDR3 runs 15 residues. Trimming pared 2 bases from V and 6 bases from J, leaving 16 bases between.

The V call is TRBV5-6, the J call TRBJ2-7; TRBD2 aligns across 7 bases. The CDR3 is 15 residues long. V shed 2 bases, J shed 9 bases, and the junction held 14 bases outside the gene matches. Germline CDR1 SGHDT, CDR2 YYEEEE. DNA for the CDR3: TGTGCCAGCAGCTTCTTTGGACTAGGTGAACTGGGGCAGTACTTC. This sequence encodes CASSFFGLGELGQYF.

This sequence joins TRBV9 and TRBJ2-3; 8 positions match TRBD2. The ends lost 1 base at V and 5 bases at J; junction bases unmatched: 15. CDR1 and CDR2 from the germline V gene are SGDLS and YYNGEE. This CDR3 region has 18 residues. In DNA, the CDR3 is TGTGCCAGCAGCGTATACGCGGGGGGAGGTCTTGAACAAGATACGCAGTATTTT. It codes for CASSVYAGGGLEQDTQYF. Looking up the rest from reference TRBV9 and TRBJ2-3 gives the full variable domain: DSGVTQTPKHLITATGQRVTLRCSPRSGDLSVYWYQQSLDQGLQFLIQYYNGEERAKGNILERFSAQQFPDLHSELNLSSLELGDSALYFCASSVYAGGGLEQDTQYFGPGTRLTVL.

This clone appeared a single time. In nucleotides, the CDR3 is TGTGCCAGCAGCTCTAGCGACCGCACCGGGGAGCTGTTTTTT. This encodes CASSSSDRTGELFF. The chain carries TRBV7-9 and TRBJ2-2; the D gene is possibly TRBD2 (6 bases). The CDR3 has 14 amino acids. V was trimmed by 4 bases and J by 4 bases, leaving 10 bases between them. The germline V gene has CDR1 SEHNR and CDR2 FQNEAQ (reference sequence).

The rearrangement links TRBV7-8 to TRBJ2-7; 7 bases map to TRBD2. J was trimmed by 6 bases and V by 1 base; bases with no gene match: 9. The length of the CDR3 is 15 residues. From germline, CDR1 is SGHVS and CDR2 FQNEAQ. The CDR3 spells CASSLGPAGLSEQYF. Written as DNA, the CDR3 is TGTGCCAGCAGCTTAGGTCCAGCGGGGTTGTCCGAGCAGTACTTC.

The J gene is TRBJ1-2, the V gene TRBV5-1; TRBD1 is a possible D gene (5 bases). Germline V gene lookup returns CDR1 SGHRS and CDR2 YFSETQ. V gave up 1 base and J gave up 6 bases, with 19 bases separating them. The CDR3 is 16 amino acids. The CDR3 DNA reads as TGCGCCAGCAGCTTGTACCCCCGTGGACACCCGCATGGCTACACCTTC. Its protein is CASSLYPRGHPHGYTF.